This TCR beta chain is from a study of T cell responses to AZD1222 COVID-19 vaccine. Turning to the study itself: Researchers grouped second doses given at about 4 or about 12 weeks into one pool. Study-wide points: Sampling that yielded the repertoires occurred only after the peak T cell response. Close to half of spike-specific TCRs reportedly recognize unmutated variant regions. Only six or seven AZD1222 recipients tested seropositive at baseline.

The table came from immunoSEQ multiplex PCR; TCRdb's copy has only in-frame clones and leaves some out. In the table there are about 85,000 clones, around 90% of which are singletons. Worth noting for this clone: Its antigen is as yet unknown.

This specimen consisted of peripheral blood, obtained on day 0 of AZD1222 vaccination. The clonotype originates from an adult in good health.

In nucleotides, the CDR3 is TGTGCCAGCAGTGAAATAGGGGACATACAAGAGACCCAGTACTTC. It encodes CASSEIGDIQETQYF. This chain connects TRBV25-1 to TRBJ2-5, with a weak D call TRBD1 (6 bases). The CDR3 is made up of 15 amino acids. Trimming left V 2 bases short and J 2 bases short, with 12 bases between. Looked up from germline, CDR1 is MGHDK and CDR2 is SYGVNS. Complete variable domain (other parts from reference TRBV25-1 and TRBJ2-5): EADIYQTPRYLVIGTGKKITLECSQTMGHDKMYWYQQDPGMELHLIHYSYGVNSTEKGDLSSESTVSRIRTEHFPLTLESARPSHTSQYLCASSEIGDIQETQYFGPGTRLLVL.